Listed below are T cell receptor beta chains from one sample, sequenced in a study of beta chain features in type 1 diabetes. The table came from immunoSEQ multiplex PCR; TCRdb's copy has only in-frame clones and leaves some out. This table holds some 180,000 clones, around 13% found once. The sequenced sample was central memory CD4+ T cells from blood. Receptor source: a woman between 18 and 30 years old in good health. CDR3s include the opening cysteine and the closing phenylalanine or tryptophan. The D gene is left open where the match is weak. Clone size is given for some rows only: seen once, a few or many times, or a class if the clone is expanded.

TRBV14	TRBJ2-5	14	NA	TRBD1	CASSQPTGAETQYF	TGTGCCAGCAGCCAACCGACAGGGGCAGAGACCCAGTACTTC
TRBV7-2	TRBJ2-5	13	NA	NA	CASSDQPRETQYF	TGTGCCAGCAGCGATCAACCTAGGGAGACCCAGTACTTC
TRBV29-1	TRBJ1-2	11	NA	NA	CSVGRVDGYTF	TGCAGCGTTGGCAGGGTCGATGGCTACACCTTC
TRBV28	TRBJ2-7	13	NA	TRBD2	CASSLNGRARQYF	TGTGCCAGCAGTTTAAACGGGAGGGCCCGGCAGTACTTC
TRBV11-2	TRBJ2-3	13	NA	NA	CASSYTLTDTQYF	TGTGCCAGCAGCTACACCCTCACAGATACGCAGTATTTT
TRBV30	TRBJ2-5	11	NA	NA	CAWSVGGTQYF	TGTGCCTGGAGTGTCGGTGGGACCCAGTACTTC
TRBV6-5	TRBJ2-7	14	few	NA	CASSYRRGAYEQYF	TGTGCCAGCAGTTACCGCAGGGGGGCCTACGAGCAGTACTTC
TRBV7-9	TRBJ2-2	17	few	NA	CASSLARWGDNTGELFF	TGTGCCAGCAGCTTAGCCCGATGGGGCGACAACACCGGGGAGCTGTTTTTT
TRBV28	TRBJ1-4	13	NA	NA	CASRRTANEKLFF	TGTGCCAGCAGACGTACAGCTAATGAAAAACTGTTTTTT
TRBV19	TRBJ2-2	17	few	TRBD1	CASHLLGQGRSTGELFF	TGTGCCAGTCACCTACTAGGACAGGGGAGAAGCACCGGGGAGCTGTTTTTT
TRBV28	TRBJ1-6	13	few	TRBD1	CASGDRGYSPLHF	TGTGCCAGCGGGGACAGGGGTTATTCACCCCTCCACTTT
TRBV30	TRBJ2-3	15	NA	TRBD2	CAWSKTSGHTDTQYF	TGTGCCTGGAGTAAAACTAGCGGACACACAGATACGCAGTATTTT
TRBV7-9	TRBJ1-1	15	NA	TRBD1	CASSRQGSMNTEAFF	TGTGCCAGCAGCCGACAGGGATCAATGAACACTGAAGCTTTCTTT
TRBV28	TRBJ2-7	12	NA	NA	CASSPRQYEQYF	TGTGCCAGCAGTCCCCGACAGTACGAGCAGTACTTC
TRBV6-5	TRBJ2-7	15	NA	TRBD1	CASSPDRDRGSEQYF	TGTGCCAGCAGTCCGGACCGGGACAGGGGCTCAGAGCAGTACTTC
TRBV29-1	TRBJ1-2	12	few	NA	CSEDSNNYGYTF	TGCAGCGAAGACAGTAATAACTATGGCTACACCTTC
TRBV5-1	TRBJ2-7	14	NA	NA	CASSSHIGFDEQYF	TGCGCCAGCAGCTCCCACATCGGGTTCGACGAGCAGTACTTC
TRBV5-1	TRBJ2-1	16	few	TRBD1	CASSLAEGAAYNEQFF	TGCGCCAGCAGCTTGGCCGAGGGGGCCGCCTACAATGAGCAGTTCTTC
TRBV5-1	TRBJ2-7	16	NA	TRBD2	CASSLALGEGIYEQYF	TGCGCCAGCAGCTTGGCCTTGGGGGAGGGCATCTACGAGCAGTACTTC
TRBV4-3	TRBJ2-5	17	NA	NA	CASSQAVYGGKGETQYF	TGCGCCAGCAGCCAAGCCGTATATGGAGGGAAGGGAGAGACCCAGTACTTC
TRBV29-1	TRBJ1-4	11	few	NA	CSGVRNEKLFF	TGCAGCGGTGTCAGGAATGAAAAACTGTTTTTT
TRBV29-1	TRBJ2-2	15	few	TRBD2	CSGGKAGGHTGELFF	TGCAGCGGAGGGAAAGCGGGAGGGCACACCGGGGAGCTGTTTTTT
TRBV7-9	TRBJ2-3	14	NA	TRBD2	CASGLAGLTDTQYF	TGTGCCAGCGGACTAGCGGGCCTCACAGATACGCAGTATTTT
TRBV5-4	TRBJ2-1	15	NA	TRBD2	CASSATSGNYNEQFF	TGTGCCAGCAGTGCGACTAGCGGAAACTACAATGAGCAGTTCTTC
TRBV9	TRBJ2-5	15	NA	TRBD2	CASSFTGTSQETQYF	TGTGCCAGCAGCTTCACCGGGACTAGCCAAGAGACCCAGTACTTC
TRBV5-1	TRBJ2-7	15	NA	NA	CASSLGQGGADEQYF	TGCGCCAGCAGCTTGGGACAGGGAGGTGCGGACGAGCAGTACTTC
TRBV7-6	TRBJ2-7	16	few	NA	CASSLAGDRSSYEQYF	TGTGCCAGCAGCTTGGCGGGTGACCGCAGCTCCTACGAGCAGTACTTC
TRBV7-3	TRBJ2-1	12	few	TRBD1	CASSYGTGEQFF	TGTGCCAGCAGCTACGGGACAGGCGAGCAGTTCTTC